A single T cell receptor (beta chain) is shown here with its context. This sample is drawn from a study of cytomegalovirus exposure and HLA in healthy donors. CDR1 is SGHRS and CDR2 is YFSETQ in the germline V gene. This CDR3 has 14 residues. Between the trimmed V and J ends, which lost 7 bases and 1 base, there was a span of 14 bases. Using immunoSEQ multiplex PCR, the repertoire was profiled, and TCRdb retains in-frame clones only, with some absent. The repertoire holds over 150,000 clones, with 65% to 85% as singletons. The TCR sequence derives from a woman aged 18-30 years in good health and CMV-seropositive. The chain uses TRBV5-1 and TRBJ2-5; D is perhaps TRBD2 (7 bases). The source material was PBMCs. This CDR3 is CASQGGVGQETQYF. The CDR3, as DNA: TGCGCCAGCCAAGGGGGGGTCGGCCAAGAGACCCAGTACTTC.